The sequence of this T cell receptor (beta chain) was determined in a study of T cell responses to AZD1222 COVID-19 vaccine. Regarding this clone: Its antigen remains unidentified.

The table came from immunoSEQ multiplex PCR; TCRdb's copy has only in-frame clones and leaves some out. The data hold some 160,000 clones, with more than 75% observed a single time. Trimming removed 4 bases from V and 8 bases from J, with 16 bases in between. Germline lookup yields CDR1 SGDLS and CDR2 YYNGEE. There are 14 residues in the CDR3. Study conclusions and caveats: Close to half of spike-specific TCRs reportedly recognize unmutated variant regions. Every sample of the repertoires postdated the peak T cell response. Spike as a whole was targeted by vaccine-associated CD4 TCRs, dominant at 160-218 and 743-854. Donors were mostly white British, more females; clonal diversity possibly underestimated.

This sample comprised peripheral blood, obtained 28 days after the second AZD1222 dose. The chain combines TRBV9 with TRBJ2-1; a possible D gene is TRBD2 (6 bases). The TCR sequence derives from an adult who received the AZD1222 COVID-19 vaccine. CDR3 region: CASSISGHDYEQFF. DNA of the CDR3: TGTGCCAGCAGCATTAGCGGCCATGATTATGAGCAGTTCTTC.